Listed below are T cell receptor beta chains from one sample, sequenced in a study of blood T cell repertoires in COVID-19. The method was immunoSEQ multiplex PCR; TCRdb's version includes in-frame clones alone and lacks a portion of them. This table has roughly 300,000 clones, about 82% appearing once. Sequences were obtained from peripheral blood. Receptors were obtained from a woman between 45 and 60 years old with acute or convalescent COVID-19. The conserved cysteine and the conserved F or W are not part of the CDR3 here. Each record gives: V gene, J gene, D gene, CDR3 protein. A D gene is named only where the DNA matches it firmly.

>TRBV2|TRBJ1-5|-
ASKSQGNLIQPQH
>TRBV7-8|TRBJ2-1|TRBD2
ASSLRRASGTYNEQF
>TRBV11-3|TRBJ2-2|TRBD2
ASSLLGLAGGYTGELF
>TRBV3-1/TRBV3-2|TRBJ2-1|TRBD2
ASSQELAGGPYNEQF
>TRBV9|TRBJ1-1|TRBD1
ASSGSTGFTEAF
>TRBV7-2|TRBJ2-1|TRBD1
ATGTGGNNEQF
>TRBV29-1|TRBJ1-2|-
SVGGMWGVGYT
>TRBV10-3|TRBJ1-2|-
AITEAGVLNYGYT
>TRBV7-2|TRBJ2-7|TRBD2
ASSLAWVLAGPYEQY
>TRBV11-2|TRBJ1-1|-
ASSLDRGRGAF
>TRBV2|TRBJ1-2|TRBD1
ASSEGQYGYT
>TRBV4-2|TRBJ2-4|TRBD1
ASSQDTRGFAKNIQY
>TRBV5-1|TRBJ2-2|-
ASRSSSGSAELF
>TRBV3-1/TRBV3-2|TRBJ2-7|-
ASSQLFYEQY
>TRBV14|TRBJ2-7|-
ASSQGSPRYSYEQY
>TRBV6-5|TRBJ2-7|TRBD1
ASRRWGTGDYEQY
>TRBV5-5|TRBJ1-1|TRBD1
ASSPGQGLPEAF
>TRBV10-3|TRBJ1-1|-
AITGTPNTEAF
>TRBV24-1|TRBJ2-2|TRBD1
ATSDWGDRGTGELF
>TRBV7-2|TRBJ2-4|TRBD1
ASSPAGDREYEY
>TRBV18|TRBJ1-2|-
ASSPGGADYGYT
>TRBV5-1|TRBJ2-5|-
ASRDFQETQY
>TRBV2|TRBJ1-6|TRBD1
ASSSGTGDSPLH
>TRBV4-3|TRBJ2-5|-
ASSQDPPLRLTGETQY
>TRBV7-3|TRBJ1-1|-
ASRLSPGLNTEAF
>TRBV16|TRBJ2-2|TRBD1
ASSQLDRGRNTGELF
>TRBV29-1|TRBJ2-1|-
SVEVNRPGNYNEQF
>TRBV5-4|TRBJ1-4|-
ASSDMSGEDREKLF
>TRBV5-1|TRBJ2-1|TRBD2
ASSSTAGEQF
>TRBV7-8|TRBJ2-3|-
ASSTRTGRDTQY
>TRBV2|TRBJ1-1|TRBD1
ASADTGGTEAF
>TRBV5-4|TRBJ2-7|TRBD2
ASAARTSGNEQY
>TRBV5-4|TRBJ2-5|TRBD1
ASSLGGQGAETQY
>TRBV28|TRBJ1-5|TRBD1
ASTLTGGGNQPQH
>TRBV24-1|TRBJ1-5|-
ATSDSSGTPTKGNQPQH
>TRBV9|TRBJ1-1|TRBD1
ASSVEEQGIAEAF
>TRBV2|TRBJ2-7|TRBD1
ASHRGEPYEQY